What follows describes a single T cell receptor (beta chain). TCRdb's table, derived via immunoSEQ multiplex PCR, lists solely in-frame clones and lacks some. The sample has under 20,000 clones, over 60% seen once. The source of the sample is a study of T cell responses to AZD1222 COVID-19 vaccine. This CDR3 is 15 amino acids long. Germline V gives CDR1 SNHLY, CDR2 FYNNEI. The V gene lost 4 bases and the J gene lost 3 bases, with 15 bases spanning the gap. This specimen consisted of peripheral blood, obtained 28 days after the second AZD1222 dose. This rearrangement joins TRBV2 to TRBJ1-2; tentative D call: TRBD1 (5 bases). The source is an adult who received the AZD1222 COVID-19 vaccine. CDR3 coding DNA: TGTGCCAGCAGTGGGGGCCTAACATCGGACTATGGCTACACCTTC. Protein: CASSGGLTSDYGYTF.